This T cell receptor beta chain was recovered during a study of CD4 T cells in relation to SARS-CoV-2 and coronaviruses. On the study more broadly: ViraFEST: approximately 10-day antigen culture of PBMCs, then TCR beta CDR3 sequencing.

Sorted naive or memory CD4+ cells met CEF peptides for around eleven days. Concerning this clone itself: No antigen is known for it.

This CDR3 region has 13 residues. The V gene lost 6 bases and the J gene lost 5 bases, with 16 bases spanning the gap. Germline V gene lookup returns CDR1 SQVTM and CDR2 ANQGSEA. Sequencing was performed with immunoSEQ multiplex PCR; in TCRdb, only in-frame clones are kept and a portion is missing. This sample has 30,000 to 45,000 clones, with about 86% found just once. The specimen was naive CD4+ T cells from PBMCs, cultured in vitro. Sample subset: naive CD4+ T cells isolated by negative enrichment. The V call is TRBV29-1, the J call TRBJ1-2; no firm D call. This TCR was sampled from an adult with COVID-19. For the CDR3, the DNA is TGCAGCGTCGTGGCTTGGCGGGAGTATGGCTACACCTTC. This gives the protein CSVVAWREYGYTF.